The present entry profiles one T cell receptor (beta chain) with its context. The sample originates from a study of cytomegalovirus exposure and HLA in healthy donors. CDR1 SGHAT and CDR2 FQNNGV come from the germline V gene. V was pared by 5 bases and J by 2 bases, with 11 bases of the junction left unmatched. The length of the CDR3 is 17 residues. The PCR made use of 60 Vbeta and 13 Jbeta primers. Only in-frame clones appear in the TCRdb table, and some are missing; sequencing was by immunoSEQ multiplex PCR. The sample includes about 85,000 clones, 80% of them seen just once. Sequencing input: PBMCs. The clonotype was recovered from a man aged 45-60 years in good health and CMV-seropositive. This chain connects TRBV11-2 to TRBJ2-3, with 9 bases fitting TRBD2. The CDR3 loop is CASSPRGGGRDTDTQYF. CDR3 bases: TGTGCCAGCAGCCCCCGAGGGGGCGGGAGGGACACAGATACGCAGTATTTT. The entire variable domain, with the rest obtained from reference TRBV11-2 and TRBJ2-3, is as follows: EAGVAQSPRYKIIEKRQSVAFWCNPISGHATLYWYQQILGQGPKLLIQFQNNGVVDDSQLPKDRFSAERLKGVDSTLKIQPAKLEDSAVYLCASSPRGGGRDTDTQYFGPGTRLTVL.